This TCR beta chain was sequenced in a study of blood T cell repertoires in COVID-19. Clones were sequenced by immunoSEQ multiplex PCR, and TCRdb holds only the in-frame ones, with some missing. This repertoire shows around 140,000 clones, approximately 82% found once; its top ten account for about 10%. Germline V CDR1 and CDR2: MGHRA, YSYEKL. The CDR3 is 15 amino acids. The germline V and J ends were trimmed by 1 base and 8 bases, with 15 bases remaining between them. Sequencing used peripheral blood. The TCR sequence derives from a man aged 55 to 69 with active or convalescent COVID-19. The rearrangement links TRBV4-1 to TRBJ2-1, with TRBD2 as a possible D gene (7 bases). The CDR3 sequence: CASSQVGGAGDEQFF. The CDR3 nucleotides are TGCGCCAGCAGCCAAGTGGGGGGGGCTGGGGATGAGCAGTTCTTC.